This TCR beta chain was found in a study of cytomegalovirus exposure and HLA in healthy donors. Both 60 Vbeta primers and 13 Jbeta primers went into the PCR. The protocol was immunoSEQ multiplex PCR, while the TCRdb copy is restricted to in-frame clones and leaves out a portion. The table lists almost 85,000 clones, more than 70% of them singletons. Germline V lookup: CDR1 LNHDA, CDR2 SQIVND (reference sequence). Trimming took 4 bases from V and 1 from J; bases not matched to a gene: 4. CDR3 size: 15 residues. The TCR comes from a male donor in good health and CMV-seropositive. The sequencing sample was made of PBMCs. V and J are TRBV19 and TRBJ2-1, with 7 bases that match TRBD2. CDR3 DNA: TGTGCCAGTAGTAACGCTAGCGGTTCCTACAATGAGCAGTTCTTC. It specifies CASSNASGSYNEQFF.